This T cell receptor (beta chain) derives from a study of CD8 T cells in ankylosing spondylitis. General study findings and limits: Several highly homologous variants formed a TCR beta motif that appeared characteristic of ankylosing spondylitis blood. Past studies reported some motif variants in reactive arthritis synovial fluid and blood. Reported data indicate significant enrichment of disease-linked clones within matched ankylosing spondylitis synovial fluid.

The TCR beta libraries were generated through quantitative 5'-RACE incorporating molecular barcodes. In TCRdb, the 5' RACE reads were re-called with MiXCR into one record per CDR3 protein. The sample has about 230,000 distinct CDR3 sequences, approximately 8% seen once; the top ten hold around 4.9%. The CDR3 consists of 15 residues. V lost 7 bases and J 3 bases, leaving 18 bases between the germline ends. Germline V gene lookup returns CDR1 MNHEY and CDR2 SVGEGT. Remarks on this clonotype: The antigen is not known.

Sequenced input: blood, either unsorted or a sorted T cell fraction (not recorded which). This clonotype originated in a female donor with ankylosing spondylitis or in good health (not recorded which). This rearrangement joins TRBV6-2 or TRBV6-3 to TRBJ1-1; no reliable D call. CDR3 sequence: CASIGPRTGYTEAFF. CDR3 nucleotide sequence: TGTGCCAGCATCGGACCTAGGACTGGGTACACTGAAGCTTTCTTT.